This T cell receptor beta chain came from a study of shared clonotypes between healthy human individuals. Overall study context: A donor's plate count was three for CD4 naive and three for CD4 memory; CD8 naive had two and CD8 memory one.

Germline V gene data show CDR1 as GTSNPN and CDR2 as SVGIG (reference sequence). The CDR3 length is 15 residues. V was cut by 3 bases and J by 5 bases, with 16 bases left in between. The table came from immunoSEQ multiplex PCR; TCRdb's copy has only in-frame clones and leaves some out. Counted here are about 2.4 million clones, 80% to 95% occurring once; the ten biggest clones make up approximately 0.36%. The chain is built from TRBV30 and TRBJ1-4, with D maybe TRBD1 (6 bases). The source of this sequence is a man aged 18 to 30 in good health. Some clones in this sample may be carry-over from other donors' samples. The sample comprised naive CD4+ T cells from PBMCs. Sample subset: CD45RA+ positively selected. CDR3 loop: CAWSQRGGWNEKLFF. The CDR3 DNA follows: TGTGCCTGGAGCCAGAGGGGGGGGTGGAATGAAAAACTGTTTTTT. The variable domain in full, with the rest retrieved from reference TRBV30 and TRBJ1-4, is SQTIHQWPATLVQPVGSPLSLECTVEGTSNPNLYWYRQAAGRGLQLLFYSVGIGQISSEVPQNLSASRPQDRQFILSSKKLLLSDSGFYLCAWSQRGGWNEKLFFGSGTQLSVL.